The next 27 T cell receptor beta chains were all read from a single sample in a study of shared clonotypes between healthy human individuals. The assay was immunoSEQ multiplex PCR, and TCRdb's table has in-frame clones only and misses some. The table lists about 1.1 million clones, 70% to 80% of them singletons. The source material was memory CD4+ T cells from PBMCs. Stated subset: CD45RA-negative fraction. These receptors all come from a man between 18 and 35 years old in good health. Some clones in this sample may be carry-over from other donors' samples.

CDR3 region: CASSPGTLLETQYF. CDR3 nucleotide sequence: TGTGCCAGCTCCCCCGGGACATTATTAGAGACCCAGTACTTC. The gene calls are TRBV18 and TRBJ2-5; possible D gene TRBD1, 6 bases. The CDR3 has 14 residues. Trimming cost V 6 bases and J 4 bases, with 15 bases left between them. The germline V gene has CDR1 KGHSH and CDR2 LQKENI.

With regard to this clone: A read error may produce the germline difference seen at one junction end. The genes are TRBV23-1 and TRBJ2-3; D uncertain. TRBV23-1 is an ORF, with its function uncertain. The CDR3 length is 12 residues. The CDR3 nucleotides read TGCGCCAGCAGTCAGTCATCAAAACCTAGGACTTTT. It codes for CASSQSSKPRTF.

This sequence joins TRBV15 and TRBJ2-7; TRBD2 agrees at 7 bases. The CDR3 contains 15 residues. Germline values: CDR1 LNHNV, CDR2 YYDKDF (reference sequence). V was clipped by 3 bases and J by 0 bases; unmatched bases: 5. The CDR3 DNA reads TGTGCCACCAGCAGGGGAGGGATGAGCTCCTACGAGCAGTACTTC. This translates into CATSRGGMSSYEQYF.

The chain has TRBV18 and TRBJ2-1; TRBD2 agrees at 12 bases. Trimming cost V 2 bases and J 7 bases; bases outside gene matches: 9. Germline V gene lookup returns CDR1 KGHSH and CDR2 LQKENI. This CDR3 has 17 amino acids. This CDR3 is CASSPGRLAGVYNEQFF. CDR3 DNA: TGTGCCAGCTCACCAGGGAGACTAGCGGGAGTGTATAATGAGCAGTTCTTC.

The chain uses TRBV19 and TRBJ1-1, with TRBD1 identical over 7 bases. CDR3 length equals 15 residues. Germline V gives CDR1 LNHDA, CDR2 SQIVND (reference sequence). V gave up 5 bases and J gave up 4 bases; unmatched junction bases: 10. The CDR3 bases are TGTGCCAGTAGTGACCGCTACAGGGGCGGCACTGAAGCTTTCTTT. It translates to CASSDRYRGGTEAFF.

V gene TRBV15 combines with J gene TRBJ2-5, with 11 bases that match TRBD2. In germline, CDR1 is LNHNV, CDR2 YYDKDF (reference sequence). V shed 1 base and J 4 bases; nucleotides not matched to a gene: 11. CDR3 length equals 18 residues. CDR3 protein: CATSRGKGTSGRPETQYF. The DNA of the CDR3 is TGTGCCACCAGCAGAGGGAAGGGGACTAGCGGACGACCAGAGACCCAGTACTTC.

The chain has TRBV5-4 and TRBJ1-2; D possibly corresponds to TRBD1 (6 bases). Trimming left V 4 bases short and J 6 bases short, with 22 bases between. Germline lookup yields CDR1 SGHNT and CDR2 YYREEE (reference sequence). This CDR3 spans 16 amino acids. The CDR3 nucleotides read TGTGCCAGCAGCCCTGGGGGGGGCCCAAGGATTGATGGCTACACCTTC. Encoded protein: CASSPGGGPRIDGYTF.

This clone was seen a handful of times. The gene calls are TRBV27 and TRBJ2-3; unclear D gene. CDR3 length equals 9 residues. Per the germline V gene, CDR1 is MNHEY and CDR2 is SMNVEV (reference sequence). The CDR3 region has the DNA TGTCCCGTAGCAGATACGCAGTATTTT. Amino acid sequence: CPVADTQYF.

The chain couples TRBV5-4 to TRBJ2-3, with D perhaps given as TRBD1 or TRBD2 (7 bases each). V lost 4 bases and J lost 4, with 16 bases in between. The CDR3 runs to 15 residues. Per the germline V gene, CDR1 is SGHNT and CDR2 is YYREEE (reference sequence). CDR3 protein: CASSPGGGRADTQYF. In nucleotides, the CDR3 is TGTGCCAGCAGCCCAGGGGGGGGAAGGGCAGATACGCAGTATTTT.

The rearrangement uses TRBV7-3 and TRBJ2-5; 7 nucleotides agree with TRBD2. With 2 bases clipped from V and 4 bases from J, the junction kept 7 bases outside the gene matches. Per the germline V gene, CDR1 is SGHTA and CDR2 is FQGTGA. This CDR3 spans 15 amino acids. The CDR3 loop is CASSLDGRRGETQYF. The CDR3 coding sequence is TGTGCCAGCAGCTTAGACGGGAGGAGGGGAGAGACCCAGTACTTC.

The rearrangement links TRBV7-2 to TRBJ2-3; D may be TRBD2 (6 bases). V lost 3 bases and J lost 2, with 9 bases in between. CDR1 is SGHTA and CDR2 is FQGNSA in the germline V gene. The CDR3 runs 14 residues. The DNA of the CDR3 is TGTGCCAGCAGCTTTTCGCGGGACACAGATACGCAGTATTTT. It is translated as CASSFSRDTDTQYF.

Note on this clone: Other DNA variants within this sample encode the same CDR3. The chain is built from TRBV7-2 and TRBJ2-5, with D possibly matching TRBD1 (8 bases). The CDR3 length is 13 residues. V lost 4 bases, J lost 7 bases, and 13 bases lay in between. CDR1 SGHTA and CDR2 FQGNSA come from the germline V gene. DNA for the CDR3: TGTGCCAGCAGCTCGGACAGGGAGGGGACCCAGTACTTC. Protein: CASSSDREGTQYF. The full variable domain, its missing parts supplied by reference TRBV7-2 and TRBJ2-5, is GAGVSQSPSNKVTEKGKDVELRCDPISGHTALYWYRQSLGQGLEFLIYFQGNSAPDKSGLPSDRFSAERTGGSVSTLTIQRTQQEDSAVYLCASSSDREGTQYFGPGTRLLVL.

CDR3 coding DNA: TGCGCCAGCAGCCAATTTTCCGGGACTAGCGGGAGGGCCGGGGGCTACGAGCAGTACTTC. It is translated as CASSQFSGTSGRAGGYEQYF. V and J are TRBV4-1 and TRBJ2-5; TRBD2 matches at 16 bases. The DNA end is more similar to TRBJ2-7, so the J call may be wrong. From germline, CDR1 is MGHRA and CDR2 YSYEKL. There are 20 residues in the CDR3.

The chain combines TRBV19 with TRBJ1-1; maybe TRBD1 (6 bases). Germline V gives CDR1 LNHDA, CDR2 SQIVND (reference sequence). Trimming cost V 3 bases and J 2 bases, with 13 bases left between them. The length of the CDR3 is 15 residues. The CDR3 nucleotides read TGTGCCAGTAGTATGGTGGGGGCGATCAACACTGAAGCTTTCTTT. Translated, it gives CASSMVGAINTEAFF.

This clone was seen a handful of times. The chain couples TRBV5-6 to TRBJ2-2; tentatively, D is TRBD2 (7 bases). V was pared by 3 bases and J by 5 bases, with 23 bases between. Germline assignment: CDR1 SGHDT and CDR2 YYEEEE. The CDR3 has 18 residues. CDR3 DNA: TGTGCCAGCAGCTGGCGAGGGGGAGGGCAGATTGGGACCGGGGAGCTGTTTTTT. Translating it yields CASSWRGGGQIGTGELFF.

This clone was detected only once. This chain links TRBV6-5 with TRBJ2-2; D might be TRBD2 (5 bases). V was shortened by 6 bases and J by 4 bases, with 12 bases between the two germline ends. CDR3 length equals 14 residues. Germline V CDR1 and CDR2: MNHEY, SVGAGI. The CDR3 sequence: CASSRGWSTGELFF. The DNA of the CDR3 is TGTGCCAGCAGCCGGGGTTGGAGCACCGGGGAGCTGTTTTTT.

This clone was seen once. The chain is built from TRBV18 and TRBJ1-1; D perhaps matches TRBD1 (5 bases). Per germline, CDR1 KGHSH and CDR2 LQKENI. The length of the CDR3 is 12 residues. V was clipped by 6 bases and J by 4 bases, with 9 bases between them. The CDR3, as DNA: TGTGCCAGCTCGGGGGAGGGCACTGAAGCTTTCTTT. It is translated as CASSGEGTEAFF.

In DNA form, the CDR3 reads TGTGCCAGCAGTGAATCGAAGCGCCCGAACTCTAACCAGGAGAGGCAGTTCTTC. It specifies CASSESKRPNSNQERQFF. The rearrangement links TRBV25-1 to TRBJ2-1; unclear D gene. Germline V gives CDR1 MGHDK, CDR2 SYGVNS. This CDR3 has 18 residues. Trimming left V 1 base short and J 12 bases short, with 28 bases between.

This chain joins TRBV4-2 and TRBJ2-5, with D perhaps TRBD2 (6 bases). The germline V gene has CDR1 LGHNA and CDR2 YNFKEQ. Trimming removed 0 bases from V and 9 bases from J, with 20 bases in between. The CDR3 spans 16 residues. The CDR3 coding sequence is TGTGCCAGCAGCCAAGATAGAGGAGGGGTGGGGACGGCCCAGTACTTC. Amino acid sequence: CASSQDRGGVGTAQYF.

The chain employs TRBV6-1 and TRBJ1-1; D is ambiguous. CDR3 length: 10 residues. The ends were cut back, 10 bases at V and 6 bases at J, with 9 bases in the middle. Germline CDR1 is MNHNS and CDR2 is SASEGT. The CDR3 DNA follows: TGTGCCACCCGGGATCCTGAAGCTTTCTTT. The encoded protein is CATRDPEAFF.

This chain links TRBV5-1 with TRBJ1-2; no firm D call. Germline CDR1 reads SGHRS; CDR2 reads YFSETQ. V lost 1 base and J lost 4, with 11 bases in between. The CDR3 is 14 amino acids. In DNA, the CDR3 is TGCGCCAGCAGCTTGTCGGTCCCCAGCTATGGCTACACCTTC. It translates to CASSLSVPSYGYTF.

The chain couples TRBV6-1 to TRBJ1-2, with D uncertain. Germline V gives CDR1 MNHNS, CDR2 SASEGT. The germline V and J ends were trimmed by 8 bases and 0 bases, with 7 bases remaining between them. CDR3 length: 12 residues. Here the CDR3 reads CASEDPNYGYTF. The CDR3 DNA reads as TGTGCCAGCGAAGACCCTAACTATGGCTACACCTTC.

The rearrangement links TRBV5-1 to TRBJ2-7; TRBD2 agrees at 12 bases. Germline V gives CDR1 SGHRS, CDR2 YFSETQ. CDR3 length: 14 residues. Unmatched junction bases numbered 4, after V lost 4 bases and J lost 5 bases. Here the CDR3 DNA reads TGCGCCAGCAGCAGACTAGCGGGAGATCACGAGCAGTACTTC. This gives the protein CASSRLAGDHEQYF.

This clone came up once. The V gene is TRBV11-2, the J gene TRBJ2-1, with D perhaps TRBD2 (6 bases). Germline V lookup: CDR1 SGHAT, CDR2 FQNNGV. The CDR3 consists of 15 residues. With 1 base removed from V and 4 bases from J, the gap between germline ends came to 11 bases. The DNA for the CDR3 is TGTGCCAGCAGCTTAGGGAGGGGCTCATACAATGAGCAGTTCTTC. Its protein is CASSLGRGSYNEQFF.

As DNA, the CDR3 is TGTGCCATCAGTGAGTTGGGACGGCCTGACTCTGGAAACACCATATATTTT. Its protein product is CAISELGRPDSGNTIYF. The V and J genes are TRBV10-3 and TRBJ1-3, with D maybe TRBD1 (5 bases). Trimming removed 1 base from V and 0 bases from J, with 13 bases in between. The CDR3 totals 17 residues. Per the germline V gene, CDR1 is ENHRY and CDR2 is SYGVKD.

The table lists this clone with a few counts. The chain recombines TRBV5-1 with TRBJ2-3; 7 nucleotides line up with TRBD2. J lost 4 bases, V lost 6 bases, and 8 bases had no gene match. Per the germline V gene, CDR1 is SGHRS and CDR2 is YFSETQ. The CDR3 contains 14 residues. CDR3 residues: CASTTWGGADTQYF. The CDR3 coding sequence is TGCGCCAGCACCACGTGGGGGGGTGCAGATACGCAGTATTTT.

V usage is TRBV6-1 and J usage is TRBJ1-2; tentative D call: TRBD1 (6 bases). CDR3 length equals 13 residues. With 2 bases removed from V and 9 bases from J, the gap between germline ends came to 13 bases. CDR1 is MNHNS, CDR2 SASEGT, per germline. CDR3 sequence (DNA): TGTGCCAGCAGTGAATCACCAGGGGCGAGCTACACCTTC. This gives the protein CASSESPGASYTF.